This TCR beta chain came from a study of long-term antiretroviral therapy in people with HIV. The CDR3 totals 13 residues. Per germline, CDR1 MNHNS and CDR2 SASEGT. Trimming pared 2 bases from V and 5 bases from J, leaving 9 bases between. With survey level as its setting, the immunoSEQ assay was v3.0. A per-sample goal of roughly 40,000-55,000 T-cell genomes was targeted by sequencing. The protocol was immunoSEQ multiplex PCR, while the TCRdb copy is restricted to in-frame clones and leaves out a portion. The sample holds around 29,000 clones, about 90% seen once. Points from the study as a whole: Spans of CDR3 length were tighter for HIV repertoires than for controls. Gathering of blood took place between 2004 and 2017, possibly under older ART regimens.

Details on this clone: The antigen remains unidentified.

V usage is TRBV6-1 and J usage is TRBJ1-1, with TRBD1 as a possible D gene (5 bases). Specimen: unsorted PBMCs, collected 3.2 years before starting antiretroviral therapy. The sequence came from a man in his fifties with HIV. The DNA for the CDR3 is TGTGCCAGCAGTGAACAGGGTATAACTGAAGCTTTCTTT. It codes for CASSEQGITEAFF.